This T cell receptor (beta chain) was recovered during a study of tumor-infiltrating lymphocytes in localized non-small cell lung cancer (dated by TCRdb to the early 2020s). About the full investigation: Several histologies were represented in the cohort, which also included both smokers and never-smokers as well as patients whose samples were collected after neoadjuvant chemotherapy. Each patient provided resected tumor tissue plus uninvolved lung tissue from the same patient, with the uninvolved lung tissue described as non-adjacent to the tumor. Alongside flow cytometry, multiplex immunofluorescence, RNA-seq, exome sequencing and proteomics, TCR sequencing was applied to the same patients as one of several integrated assays. The overall ICON cohort comprised more than 130 surgical patients with localized non-small cell lung cancer whose tumors were resected. A total of over 45 patients were included in the paired tumor versus uninvolved lung comparison of immunoSEQ T-cell fraction. General study outcomes and caveats: Because assay coverage varied across patients depending on available tissue quantity, TCR sequencing was performed for only a subset of the cohort. TCRbeta sequencing supported higher T cell infiltration in tumors than in uninvolved lung tissue, consistent with immunofluorescence CD3 counts. Because different assays used different pieces of the same tissue, technical variation could not be distinguished from intratumor heterogeneity. The TCR-derived T-cell fraction showed no difference between the flow cytometry-defined immunotypes IM1 (good prognosis) and IM2 (poor prognosis).

The first patient joined ICON in 2016, and enrollment wrapped up when the last patient was enrolled in September 2018. Fresh tumor and matched uninvolved tissue for in-depth immune analyses, including TCR sequencing, were collected from a subcohort of approximately 81 patients. DNA isolated from bulk tissue, without cell sorting, was used for TCR sequencing. On this clone itself: Its binding antigen is unknown. Base qualities are not at hand, and no much larger clone is one base apart.

The immunoSEQ assay used for TCR sequencing gave the T-cell fraction in both tumor and uninvolved lung tissue. In the source study's methods: In the survival analysis, patients were divided into a high T-cell fraction group (upper tertile) and a low T-cell fraction group (lower two tertiles), and the two groups were compared using a log-rank test. Paired tumor versus uninvolved lung differences in T-cell fraction were tested with a signed-rank test. TCRdb provides this immuneACCESS table in a form limited to in-frame rearrangements. Some clones are lacking; in checked studies, under half of them reflect an unresolved V gene, and why the rest are absent is not known. That table furnishes V, J and clone size, whereas the DNA furnished D and trimming. The sample yields roughly 7,200 clones; 74% were counted once. The ten largest clones represent roughly 8.7% of the sample. CDR1 and CDR2 (MDHEN, SYDVKM) derive from the germline V gene. From V the trimming removes 4 bases and from J it removes 8 bases, while the gene matches leave 15 bases of the junction unaccounted for. From the cysteine up to the phenylalanine, the CDR3 has a length of 16 residues. Only the CDR3 region is kept as DNA, spanning 48 bases read in frame from base 1.

This clonotype was obtained from a human donor with non-small cell lung cancer. The specimen was uninvolved lung tissue not adjacent to the tumor. The rearrangement combines TRBV28 with TRBJ1-2; 8 central nucleotides agree with TRBD1. Here the CDR3 is given as CASSSTPIRTGNGYTF. The sequenced DNA: TGTGCCAGCAGTTCTACACCCATCCGGACAGGGAACGGCTACACCTTC.